Shown below are 5 T cell receptor beta chains from a single sample sequenced in a study of CD8 T cells in Susac syndrome (dated by TCRdb to about 2019). The library was made by the immunoSEQ multiplex PCR assay. RNA was extracted with the RNeasy kit and about 0.5 to 1 ug was reverse transcribed using random hexamers. TCRdb applied fastp at Q25 and MiXCR to the public reads, then kept only in-frame beta chains. Entries that share a CDR3 protein sequence are merged under the most common genes and DNA. Present in this sample are 170,000 or so distinct CDR3 sequences, roughly 94% of which were seen just once. The ten largest clones capture 0.085% to 0.1% of the sample. Sequencing was carried out using CD4+ T cells from PBMCs. The receptor source for this set is a human donor with Susac syndrome.

A few counts support this clonotype. The chain uses TRBV5-1 and TRBJ2-1; a weak D match, TRBD1 (6 bases). Germline V gives CDR1 SGHRS, CDR2 YFSETQ. V dropped 2 bases and J dropped 4 bases, with 13 bases sitting between them. The CDR3 has 15 amino acids. The CDR3 DNA sequence: TGCGCCAGCAGCTTTGGCCAGGGGTCTTACAATGAGCAGTTCTTC. Protein: CASSFGQGSYNEQFF.

The table lists this clonotype with a count of one. In DNA, the CDR3 is TGCAGTGCTATAGGGGAACTGGGGAACACTGAAGCTTTCTTT. It is translated as CSAIGELGNTEAFF. The chain recombines TRBV20-1 with TRBJ1-1; maybe TRBD1 (5 bases). The CDR3 sequence is 14 residues long. Germline-derived CDR1 and CDR2 are DFQATT and SNEGSKA (reference sequence). Trimming removed 4 bases at V and 1 base at J, with 13 bases between.

This rearrangement joins TRBV20-1 to TRBJ2-5, with D tentatively TRBD1 (7 bases). The CDR3 sequence is 15 residues long. V lost 6 bases and J lost 2, with 19 bases in between. Germline values: CDR1 DFQATT, CDR2 SNEGSKA (reference sequence). CDR3 coding DNA: TGCAGTGCCCCGGGGGTCCCAGGGGGGCAAGAGACCCAGTACTTC. It yields the protein CSAPGVPGGQETQYF.

This clonotype was seen a single time. The chain combines TRBV7-9 with TRBJ2-1; D is unclear. CDR1 and CDR2 (germline): SEHNR, FQNEAQ (reference sequence). Trimming shortened V by 1 base and J by 3 bases, and 4 bases separated the two germline ends. The CDR3 consists of 13 residues. The CDR3 is CASSLEYYNEQFF. In DNA, the CDR3 is TGTGCCAGCAGCTTAGAATACTACAATGAGCAGTTCTTC. The variable domain in full, with the rest retrieved from reference TRBV7-9 and TRBJ2-1, is DTGVSQNPRHKITKRGQNVTFRCDPISEHNRLYWYRQTLGQGPEFLTYFQNEAQLEKSRLLSDRFSAERPKGSFSTLEIQRTEQGDSAMYLCASSLEYYNEQFFGPGTRLTVL.

This clonotype was picked up a small number of times. The rearrangement uses TRBV14 and TRBJ1-1; D gene unclear. The ends were cut back, 1 base at V and 1 base at J, with 7 bases in the middle. This CDR3 region has 14 residues. Germline V gene sequence: CDR1 SGHDN, CDR2 FVKESK. The CDR3: CASSQGVGNTEAFF. For the CDR3, the DNA is TGTGCCAGCAGCCAAGGGGTTGGGAACACTGAAGCTTTCTTT.